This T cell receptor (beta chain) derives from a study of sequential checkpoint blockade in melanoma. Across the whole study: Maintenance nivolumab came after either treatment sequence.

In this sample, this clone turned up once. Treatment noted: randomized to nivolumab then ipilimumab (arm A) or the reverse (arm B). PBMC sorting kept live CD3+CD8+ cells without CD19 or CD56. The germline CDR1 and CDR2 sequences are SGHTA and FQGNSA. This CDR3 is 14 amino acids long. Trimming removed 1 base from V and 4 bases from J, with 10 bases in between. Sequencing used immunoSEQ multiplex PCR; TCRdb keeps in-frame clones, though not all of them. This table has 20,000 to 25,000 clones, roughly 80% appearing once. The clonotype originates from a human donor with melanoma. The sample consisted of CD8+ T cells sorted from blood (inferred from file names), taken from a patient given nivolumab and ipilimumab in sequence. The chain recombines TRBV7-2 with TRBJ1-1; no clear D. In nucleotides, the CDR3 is TGTGCCAGCAGCTTAGGAGGAGTTATCACTGAAGCTTTCTTT. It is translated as CASSLGGVITEAFF.